This T cell receptor (beta chain) was recovered during a study of PD-1 blockade in classical Hodgkin lymphoma. Sequencing was performed with immunoSEQ multiplex PCR; in TCRdb, only in-frame clones are kept and a portion is missing. The table records about 36,000 clones, approximately 69% of them present only once. Overall study findings and caveats: Complete responders started with a diversity level that resembled newly diagnosed patients at baseline.

No patient escaped relapse after autologous stem cell transplantation, and brentuximab vedotin exposure varied. The CDR3 spans 19 residues. With V trimmed by 5 bases and J by 0 bases, 14 bases remained unmatched. Germline values: CDR1 SGHTA, CDR2 FQGNSA. Worth noting for this clone: The antigen remains unidentified.

The V gene is TRBV7-2, the J gene TRBJ2-3; TRBD2 aligns across 10 bases. The source is a human donor with classical Hodgkin lymphoma. The source material was peripheral blood mononuclear cells (PBMCs), sampled before the second cycle of nivolumab. The CDR3 spells CASSAARLRTSGSTDTQYF. CDR3 sequence (DNA): TGTGCCAGCAGCGCCGCCCGCCTTAGGACTAGCGGAAGCACAGATACGCAGTATTTT.